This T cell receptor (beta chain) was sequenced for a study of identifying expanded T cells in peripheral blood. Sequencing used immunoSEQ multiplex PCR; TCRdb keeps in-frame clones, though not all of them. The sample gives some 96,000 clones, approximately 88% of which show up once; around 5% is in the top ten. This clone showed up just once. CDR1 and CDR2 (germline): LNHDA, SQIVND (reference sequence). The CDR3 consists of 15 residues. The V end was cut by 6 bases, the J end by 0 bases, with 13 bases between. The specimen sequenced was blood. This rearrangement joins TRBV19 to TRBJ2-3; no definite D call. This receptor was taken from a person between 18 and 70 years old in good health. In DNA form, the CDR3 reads TGTGCCAGTAGAAAAGCAGGTTCTAGCACAGATACGCAGTATTTT. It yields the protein CASRKAGSSTDTQYF.